This T cell receptor (beta chain) was identified in a study of glioma-infiltrating T cells. The iRepertoire nested amplicon-rescue multiplex PCR amplified TCR alpha and beta CDR3s from RNA. TCRdb ran MiXCR on the multiplex PCR reads and lists one entry per CDR3 protein. The table shows 85,000 to 110,000 distinct CDR3 sequences, with 25% to 30% occurring only once. Germline CDR1 MDHEN, CDR2 SYDVKM. V was pared by 4 bases and J by 7 bases, with 13 bases between. The CDR3 has 14 amino acids. This clonotype was detected many times. This clonotype originated in a human donor with low-grade glioma or glioblastoma, undergoing nonglioma brain surgery, or in good health (not recorded which). The chain combines TRBV28 with TRBJ1-4; no clear D gene. What was sequenced was glioma tissue, nonneoplastic brain tissue, or PBMCs (not recorded which). Here the CDR3 DNA reads TGTGCCAGCAGTTATAGGGAACCTTCTGAAAAACTGTTTTTT. This codes for CASSYREPSEKLFF.